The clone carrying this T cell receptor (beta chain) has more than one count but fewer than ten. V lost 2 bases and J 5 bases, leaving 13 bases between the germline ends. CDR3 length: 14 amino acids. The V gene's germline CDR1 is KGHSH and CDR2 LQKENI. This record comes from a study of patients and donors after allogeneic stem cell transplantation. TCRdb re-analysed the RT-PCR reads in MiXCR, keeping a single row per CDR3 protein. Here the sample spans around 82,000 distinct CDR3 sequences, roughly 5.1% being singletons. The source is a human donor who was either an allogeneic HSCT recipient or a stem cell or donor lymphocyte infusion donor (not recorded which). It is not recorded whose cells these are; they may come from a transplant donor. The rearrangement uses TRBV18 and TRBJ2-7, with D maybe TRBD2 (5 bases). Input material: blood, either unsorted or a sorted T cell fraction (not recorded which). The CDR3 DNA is TGTGCCAGCTCACCAGTCAGAATGAGGGACGAGCAGTACTTC. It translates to CASSPVRMRDEQYF. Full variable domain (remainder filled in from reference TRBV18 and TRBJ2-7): NAGVMQNPRHLVRRRGQEARLRCSPMKGHSHVYWYRQLPEEGLKFMVYLQKENIIDESGMPKERFSAEFPKEGPSILRIQQVVRGDSAAYFCASSPVRMRDEQYFGPGTRLTVT.